What follows are 31 T cell receptor beta chains derived from one specimen sequenced in a study of T cell responses to AZD1222 COVID-19 vaccine. Only in-frame clones appear in the TCRdb table, and some are missing; sequencing was by immunoSEQ multiplex PCR. The sample has over 130,000 clones, 90% to 95% seen once. Material: peripheral blood, obtained on day 0 of AZD1222 vaccination. The receptors stem from an adult in good health.

The chain recombines TRBV5-1 with TRBJ1-6; possible D gene TRBD1, 5 bases. Germline V CDR1 and CDR2: SGHRS, YFSETQ. This CDR3 has 15 amino acids. The V end was cut by 3 bases, the J end by 1 base, with 8 bases between. The CDR3 spells CASSSDRSYNSPLHF. Written as DNA, the CDR3 is TGCGCCAGCAGCTCTGACAGATCCTATAATTCACCCCTCCACTTT.

V gene TRBV5-4 combines with J gene TRBJ1-4; no clear D gene. CDR3 size: 14 residues. The V gene's germline CDR1 is SGHNT and CDR2 YYREEE (reference sequence). V shed 3 bases and J shed 9 bases, with 15 bases lying between them. The CDR3 bases are TGTGCCAGCAGCTCCGCATTAGTCGAGAAAAAACTGTTTTTT. Amino acids: CASSSALVEKKLFF.

CDR3 coding DNA: TGTGCCAGCATTTATTTCAGCTTTGATACGCAGTATTTT. This translates into CASIYFSFDTQYF. V usage is TRBV2 and J usage is TRBJ2-3; D gene uncertain. The CDR3 extends over 13 amino acids. Trimming removed 7 bases from V and 6 bases from J, with 14 bases in between. CDR1 and CDR2 from the germline V gene are SNHLY and FYNNEI.

The chain recombines TRBV7-6 with TRBJ1-5; perhaps TRBD1 as D (6 bases). The germline V and J ends were trimmed by 6 bases and 2 bases, with 17 bases remaining between them. Germline loops: CDR1 SGHVS, CDR2 FNYEAQ. The length of the CDR3 is 16 residues. As DNA, the CDR3 is TGTGCCAGCAGTCTAGGACCCAGGGGACGCAATCAGCCCCAGCATTTT. Protein: CASSLGPRGRNQPQHF.

This chain connects TRBV2 to TRBJ2-5; 7 bases agree with TRBD2. This CDR3 region has 13 residues. The V segment lost 8 bases and the J segment 5 bases; nucleotides outside the gene matches: 8. Germline V gene sequence: CDR1 SNHLY, CDR2 FYNNEI. CDR3 loop: CASVGGVGETQYF. CDR3 DNA sequence: TGTGCCAGCGTTGGGGGGGTAGGGGAGACCCAGTACTTC.

V usage is TRBV10-3 and J usage is TRBJ1-5, with TRBD1 identical over 7 bases. CDR3 size: 16 residues. Per germline, CDR1 ENHRY and CDR2 SYGVKD. With 3 bases clipped from V and 0 bases from J, the junction kept 5 bases outside the gene matches. The CDR3 bases are TGTGCCATCAGTGATAGGGGGCTTAATAGCAATCAGCCCCAGCATTTT. Its translation is CAISDRGLNSNQPQHF.

The sample holds one count of this clone. This chain connects TRBV7-3 to TRBJ1-2, with TRBD1 identical over 8 bases. Germline V CDR1 and CDR2: SGHTA, FQGTGA. J gave up 4 bases and V 5 bases, and 3 bases lay outside the gene matches. The CDR3 has 13 residues. The CDR3 region is CASSPGQGYGYTF. The CDR3 DNA follows: TGTGCCAGCAGCCCAGGACAGGGCTATGGCTACACCTTC.

The chain has TRBV4-1 and TRBJ1-2, with 7 bases that match TRBD1. The CDR3 has 16 amino acids. Germline-derived CDR1 and CDR2 are MGHRA and YSYEKL. After removal of 1 base from V and 4 bases from J, the junction contained 9 bases not matched to a gene. CDR3 nucleotides: TGCGCCAGCAGCCAAGCTTGGCAGGGGGGAATCTATGGCTACACCTTC. Encoded protein: CASSQAWQGGIYGYTF.

This clone was seen only once. The genes are TRBV7-9 and TRBJ1-6; no reliable D call. Germline CDR1 SEHNR, CDR2 FQNEAQ (reference sequence). CDR3 length: 14 residues. The V and J ends lost 4 bases and 10 bases respectively, with 14 bases between them. CDR3 protein: CASSSGSMDSPLHF. CDR3 nucleotide sequence: TGTGCCAGCAGCTCCGGTTCAATGGACTCACCCCTCCACTTT. Full variable domain (missing parts from reference TRBV7-9 and TRBJ1-6): DTGVSQNPRHKITKRGQNVTFRCDPISEHNRLYWYRQTLGQGPEFLTYFQNEAQLEKSRLLSDRFSAERPKGSFSTLEIQRTEQGDSAMYLCASSSGSMDSPLHFGNGTRLTVT.

This clone appeared a single time. The rearrangement uses TRBV12-5 and TRBJ1-6; the match to TRBD1 covers 9 bases. The length of the CDR3 is 16 residues. V was pared by 4 bases and J by 10 bases, with 11 bases of the junction left unmatched. CDR1 is LGHNT and CDR2 is FRNRAP in the germline V gene. CDR3 region: CASGYDPGQGRSPLHF. The CDR3 nucleotides are TGTGCTAGTGGTTATGATCCGGGACAGGGTAGGTCACCCCTCCACTTT.

CDR3 coding DNA: TGTGCCAGCAGCTTAGTGGGGGGGACTGAAGCTTTCTTT. Translation gives CASSLVGGTEAFF. J is TRBJ1-1 and V is TRBV11-3; possibly TRBD1 for D (5 bases). In germline, CDR1 is SGHNT, CDR2 YENEEA. V dropped 1 base and J dropped 5 bases, with 8 bases sitting between them. The CDR3 is 13 residues long. The full variable domain, with the rest looked up from reference TRBV11-3 and TRBJ1-1, is EAGVVQSPRYKIIEKKQPVAFWCNPISGHNTLYWYLQNLGQGPELLIRYENEEAVDDSQLPKDRFSAERLKGVDSTLKIQPAELGDSAVYLCASSLVGGTEAFFGQGTRLTVV.

This clone was recorded once. The rearrangement joins TRBV19 to TRBJ1-2; D ambiguous. The germline gives CDR1 LNHDA, CDR2 SQIVND (reference sequence). V was pared by 2 bases and J by 2 bases, with 9 bases between. This CDR3 spans 14 amino acids. CDR3 protein: CASSISGRNYGYTF. CDR3 nucleotide sequence: TGTGCCAGTAGTATAAGTGGGCGGAACTATGGCTACACCTTC.

This clone was counted between two and nine times. This chain links TRBV28 with TRBJ1-5, with D possibly being TRBD1 (6 bases). The germline gives CDR1 MDHEN, CDR2 SYDVKM. V shed 5 bases and J shed 7 bases, with 18 bases lying between them. There are 15 residues in the CDR3. The DNA of the CDR3 is TGTGCCAGCAGTCCCCGCGGGGGGGCTAGGCAGCCCCAGCATTTT. This gives the protein CASSPRGGARQPQHF.

This clone has just one count. V usage is TRBV12-3 or TRBV12-4 and J usage is TRBJ1-2, with D perhaps TRBD1 (5 bases). The V end lost 5 bases, the J end lost 14 bases, and 15 bases lay between the germline ends. CDR3 length equals 11 residues. CDR3 region: CASSNSGTETF. The DNA of the CDR3 is TGTGCCAGCAGTAACTCCGGGACGGAAACCTTC.

The CDR3 sequence is CASSLDGMDGELFF. DNA of the CDR3: TGCGCCAGCAGCTTGGATGGGATGGACGGGGAGCTGTTTTTT. The chain couples TRBV5-1 to TRBJ2-2; D call uncertain. This CDR3 spans 14 amino acids. In germline, CDR1 is SGHRS, CDR2 YFSETQ. V shed 0 bases and J shed 7 bases, with 10 bases lying between them.

The J gene is TRBJ1-1, the V gene TRBV11-1; 7 bases map to TRBD1. Germline CDR1 is SGHAT and CDR2 is FQDESV (reference sequence). With 5 bases clipped from V and 1 base from J, the junction kept 1 base outside the gene matches. The CDR3 loop spans 13 amino acids. CDR3 amino acids: CASSQGENTEAFF. The CDR3 nucleotides read TGTGCCAGCAGCCAGGGGGAGAACACTGAAGCTTTCTTT.

The chain joins TRBV19 to TRBJ2-1, with unresolved D. The ends were cut back, 3 bases at V and 4 bases at J, with 13 bases in the middle. CDR3 length: 15 amino acids. Germline values: CDR1 LNHDA, CDR2 SQIVND (reference sequence). This CDR3 is CASSIVGTTYNEQFF. The CDR3 DNA is TGTGCCAGTAGTATCGTTGGCACCACTTACAATGAGCAGTTCTTC.

This clone came up once. The rearrangement uses TRBV11-3 and TRBJ2-1; a weak D match, TRBD2 (6 bases). The CDR3 sequence is 15 residues long. Germline V gene sequence: CDR1 SGHNT, CDR2 YENEEA. V lost 5 bases to trimming and J lost 2 bases, with 13 bases between them. CDR3 sequence reads: CASSINWGAYNEQFF. The CDR3, as DNA: TGTGCCAGCAGCATAAATTGGGGGGCCTACAATGAGCAGTTCTTC.

The V call is TRBV5-5, the J call TRBJ1-1; D possibly corresponds to TRBD1 (5 bases). CDR3 size: 14 residues. Germline CDR1 SGHKS, CDR2 YYEKEE (reference sequence). V lost 4 bases to trimming and J lost 5 bases, with 15 bases between them. The DNA for the CDR3 is TGTGCCAGCAGCCGCCGTCGTGGGGGGACTGAAGCTTTCTTT. Protein sequence: CASSRRRGGTEAFF.

The chain combines TRBV5-1 with TRBJ1-1; no reliable D call. This CDR3 contains 15 residues. Germline V CDR1 and CDR2: SGHRS, YFSETQ. V lost 1 base, J lost 3 bases, and 13 bases lay in between. This CDR3 reads CASSLWSSAYTEAFF. CDR3 nucleotides: TGCGCCAGCAGCTTGTGGTCGAGCGCCTACACTGAAGCTTTCTTT.

The rearrangement joins TRBV5-1 to TRBJ1-2; a weak D match, TRBD1 (6 bases). This CDR3 contains 12 residues. CDR1 and CDR2 (germline): SGHRS, YFSETQ. V lost 3 bases, J lost 12 bases, and 15 bases lay in between. The CDR3 DNA follows: TGCGCCAGCAGCTCGGGGGGCTCAGGCAACACCTTC. Its translation is CASSSGGSGNTF.

CDR3 nucleotides: TGTGCCAGTAGGGACAGCCAATTATACAATGAGCAGTTCTTC. Its translation: CASRDSQLYNEQFF. The genes are TRBV19 and TRBJ2-1, with D perhaps TRBD1 (6 bases). The ends were cut back, 6 bases at V and 4 bases at J, with 13 bases in the middle. The length of the CDR3 is 14 residues. Germline CDR1 is LNHDA and CDR2 is SQIVND (reference sequence).

The V gene is TRBV7-9, the J gene TRBJ1-5, with a weak D call TRBD1 (6 bases). Trimming shortened V by 1 base and J by 6 bases, and 13 bases separated the two germline ends. Germline V gene sequence: CDR1 SEHNR, CDR2 FQNEAQ (reference sequence). This CDR3 is built from 15 residues. As DNA, the CDR3 is TGTGCCAGCAGCTTAGGCCCAGGGGTAGGTCAGCCCCAGCATTTT. Its translation: CASSLGPGVGQPQHF. The full variable domain, rest sourced from reference TRBV7-9 and TRBJ1-5, is DTGVSQNPRHKITKRGQNVTFRCDPISEHNRLYWYRQTLGQGPEFLTYFQNEAQLEKSRLLSDRFSAERPKGSFSTLEIQRTEQGDSAMYLCASSLGPGVGQPQHFGDGTRLSIL.

The chain couples TRBV5-5 to TRBJ1-6; 8 bases match TRBD1. The germline V gene encodes CDR1 SGHKS and CDR2 YYEKEE (reference sequence). The CDR3 is made up of 16 amino acids. V shed 2 bases, J shed 0 bases, and the junction held 1 base outside the gene matches. The CDR3: CASSLGQGSYNSPLHF. The DNA for the CDR3 is TGTGCCAGCAGCTTAGGACAGGGCTCCTATAATTCACCCCTCCACTTT.

The V gene is TRBV14, the J gene TRBJ1-2; 7 nucleotides line up with TRBD1. Germline V gene sequence: CDR1 SGHDN, CDR2 FVKESK. After removal of 2 bases from V and 4 bases from J, the junction contained 13 bases not matched to a gene. This CDR3 is built from 17 residues. The CDR3 bases are TGTGCCAGCAGCCAATCCCCGGGACAGCTGTCTGTCTATGGCTACACCTTC. As protein: CASSQSPGQLSVYGYTF.

The genes are TRBV6-4 and TRBJ2-2; 8 bases map to TRBD2. The germline V gene has CDR1 MRHNA and CDR2 SNTAGT. The CDR3 length is 15 residues. J gave up 7 bases and V 3 bases, and 7 bases lay outside the gene matches. The CDR3 reads CASSENSGENGELFF. The CDR3 region has the DNA TGTGCCAGCAGTGAGAATAGCGGGGAGAACGGGGAGCTGTTTTTT.

This clone is a singleton in its sample. The V and J genes are TRBV12-3 or TRBV12-4 and TRBJ2-7; a weak D match, TRBD2 (6 bases). Trimming took 2 bases from V and 2 from J, leaving 7 bases between them. The CDR3 spans 13 residues. In DNA, the CDR3 is TGTGCCAGCAGTTTACGGGGGACCTACGAGCAGTACGTC. Translating gives CASSLRGTYEQYV.

The chain links TRBV2 to TRBJ1-4, with TRBD1 matching 7 bases. This CDR3 is built from 17 residues. CDR1 and CDR2 from the germline V gene are SNHLY and FYNNEI. V trimming: 3 bases; J trimming: 0 bases; junction bases outside the gene matches: 7. The CDR3 DNA reads TGTGCCAGCAGTGAGGTCGGCAGGGGGGCAACTAATGAAAAACTGTTTTTT. Translating it yields CASSEVGRGATNEKLFF.

The rearrangement uses TRBV4-1 and TRBJ1-5; D call uncertain. Germline loops: CDR1 MGHRA, CDR2 YSYEKL. Between the trimmed V and J ends, which lost 2 bases and 2 bases, there was a span of 10 bases. CDR3 size: 15 residues. CDR3 sequence: CASSQRIRGNQPQHF. The CDR3 DNA reads TGCGCCAGCAGCCAAAGAATTAGGGGCAATCAGCCCCAGCATTTT.

This chain joins TRBV28 and TRBJ1-2; TRBD1 agrees at 7 bases. The ends lost 7 bases at V and 7 bases at J; junction bases unmatched: 9. This CDR3 comprises 13 residues. Germline values: CDR1 MDHEN, CDR2 SYDVKM. The CDR3 nucleotides read TGTGCCAGCAACACTCTGACAGGGAGTGGCTACACCTTC. Protein product: CASNTLTGSGYTF.

About this clone: This sample includes further DNA sequences coding for the same CDR3. V and J are TRBV11-2 and TRBJ2-1; unclear D gene. The V end lost 5 bases, the J end lost 3 bases, and 5 bases lay between the germline ends. The V gene's germline CDR1 is SGHAT and CDR2 FQNNGV. The CDR3 consists of 12 residues. As DNA, the CDR3 is TGTGCCAGCAGCCTCAACTACAATGAGCAGTTCTTC. It translates to CASSLNYNEQFF. The full variable domain, rest sourced from reference TRBV11-2 and TRBJ2-1, is EAGVAQSPRYKIIEKRQSVAFWCNPISGHATLYWYQQILGQGPKLLIQFQNNGVVDDSQLPKDRFSAERLKGVDSTLKIQPAKLEDSAVYLCASSLNYNEQFFGPGTRLTVL.